This TCR beta chain was obtained from a study of shared clonotypes between healthy human individuals. Study results and limitations: Sequencing depth was expected to affect clonotype sharing among donors. Naive CD4 clonotype sharing across a few donors was about 5%.

Produced via immunoSEQ multiplex PCR; TCRdb's table is partial and in-frame only. Of about 870,000 clones listed, 90% to 95% were seen once; the top ten hold around 24%. With respect to this clone: Its specificity is unknown.

As defined, naive CD8 cells were CD45RO-negative and positively selected for CCR7, with terminally differentiated effector memory CD45RA+ cells excluded. The CDR3 has 14 residues. Per the germline V gene, CDR1 is MNHNS and CDR2 is SASEGT. The V segment lost 6 bases and the J segment 4 bases; nucleotides outside the gene matches: 5. The sample comprised naive CD8+ T cells sorted from blood. This clonotype originated in a man aged 25-45 years in good health. The chain couples TRBV6-1 to TRBJ2-7, with TRBD2 matching 11 bases. The CDR3 bases are TGTGCCAGCAGAGAACTAGCGGGAGCTTACGAGCAGTACTTC. Its protein product is CASRELAGAYEQYF.